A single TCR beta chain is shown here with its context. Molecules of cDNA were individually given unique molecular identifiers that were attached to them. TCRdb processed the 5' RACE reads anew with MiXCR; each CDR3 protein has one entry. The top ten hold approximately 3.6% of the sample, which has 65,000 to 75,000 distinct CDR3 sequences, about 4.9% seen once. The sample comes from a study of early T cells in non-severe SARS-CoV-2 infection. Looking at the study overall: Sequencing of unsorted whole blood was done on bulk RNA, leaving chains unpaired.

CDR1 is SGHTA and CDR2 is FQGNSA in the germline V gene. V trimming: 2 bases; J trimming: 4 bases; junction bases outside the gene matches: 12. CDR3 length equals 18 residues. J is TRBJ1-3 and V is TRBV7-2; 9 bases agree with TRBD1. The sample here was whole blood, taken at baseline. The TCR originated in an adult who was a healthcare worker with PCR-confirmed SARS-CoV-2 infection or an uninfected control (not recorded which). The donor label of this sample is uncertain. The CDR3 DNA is TGTGCCAGCAGCTTATCTGGGATAGGAACAGGGGGCGGAAACACCATATATTTT. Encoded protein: CASSLSGIGTGGGNTIYF.